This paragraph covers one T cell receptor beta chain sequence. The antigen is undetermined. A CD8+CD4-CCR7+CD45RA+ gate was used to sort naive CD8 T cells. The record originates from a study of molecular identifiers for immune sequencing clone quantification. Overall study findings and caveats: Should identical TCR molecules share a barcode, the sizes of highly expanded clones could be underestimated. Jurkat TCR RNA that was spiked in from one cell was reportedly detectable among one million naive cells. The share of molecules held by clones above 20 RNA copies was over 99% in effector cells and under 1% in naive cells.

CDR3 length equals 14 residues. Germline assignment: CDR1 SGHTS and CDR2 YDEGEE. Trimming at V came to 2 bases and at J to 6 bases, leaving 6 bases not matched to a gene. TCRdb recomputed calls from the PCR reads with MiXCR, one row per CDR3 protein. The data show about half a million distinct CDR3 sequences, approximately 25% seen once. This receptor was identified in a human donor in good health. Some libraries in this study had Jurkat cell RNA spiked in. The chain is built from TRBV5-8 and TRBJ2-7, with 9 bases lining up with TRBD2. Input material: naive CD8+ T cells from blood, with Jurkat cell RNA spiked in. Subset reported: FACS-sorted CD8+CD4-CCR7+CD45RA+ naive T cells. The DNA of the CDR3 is TGTGCCAGCAGCTTCCGGCTAGCGGGGTTCGAGCAGTACTTC. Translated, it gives CASSFRLAGFEQYF.